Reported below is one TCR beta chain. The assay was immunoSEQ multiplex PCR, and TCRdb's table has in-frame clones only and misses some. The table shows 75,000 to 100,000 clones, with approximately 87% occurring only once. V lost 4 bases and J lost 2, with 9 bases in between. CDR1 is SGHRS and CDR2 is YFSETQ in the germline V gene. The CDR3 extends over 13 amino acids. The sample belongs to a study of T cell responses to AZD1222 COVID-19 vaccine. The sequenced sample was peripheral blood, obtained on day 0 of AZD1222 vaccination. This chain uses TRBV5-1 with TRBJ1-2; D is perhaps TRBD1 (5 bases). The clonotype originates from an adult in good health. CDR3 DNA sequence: TGCGCCAGCAGCCCTGGGACGAACTATGGCTACACCTTC. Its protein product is CASSPGTNYGYTF.